The 12 T cell receptor beta chains reported below all come from one sample, sequenced in a study of human T cells and chemical hapten exposure. This sample's time point: patch test 1, 2 weeks after DPC sensitization. Documented treatment: therapeutic diphenylcyclopropenone sensitization with weekly scalp DPC. TCRdb re-analysed the RACE reads in MiXCR, keeping a single row per CDR3 protein. The sample shows around 74,000 distinct CDR3 sequences, around a third of them seen only once. Sequenced material: whole blood, taken in connection with sensitization to the hapten diphenylcyclopropenone (DPC). Source of these receptors: a man between 40 and 49 years old with alopecia areata. Some clones in this sample may be carry-over from other donors' samples.

V is TRBV5-5 and J is TRBJ1-2; TRBD1 might be the D (5 bases). Germline CDR1 reads SGHKS; CDR2 reads YYEKEE (reference sequence). This CDR3 is built from 17 residues. V lost 2 bases and J lost 0, with 17 bases in between. CDR3 protein: CASSFGLDIGSNYGYTF. CDR3 DNA: TGTGCCAGCAGCTTTGGATTGGACATTGGATCTAACTATGGCTACACCTTC.

The rearrangement joins TRBV4-1 to TRBJ2-6, with TRBD1 matching over 9 bases. Germline V gives CDR1 MGHRA, CDR2 YSYEKL. This CDR3 is built from 19 residues. With V trimmed by 1 base and J by 0 bases, 7 bases remained unmatched. The CDR3 reads CASSQANTGGSSGANVLTF. In nucleotides, the CDR3 is TGCGCCAGCAGCCAAGCAAATACAGGGGGCTCCTCTGGGGCCAACGTCCTGACTTTC.

The J gene is TRBJ2-5, the V gene TRBV24-1; a weak D match, TRBD1 (5 bases). Germline lookup yields CDR1 KGHDR and CDR2 SFDVKD. V gave up 1 base and J gave up 1 base, with 9 bases separating them. This CDR3 has 15 residues. This CDR3 reads CATSDFATAQETQYF. For the CDR3, the DNA is TGTGCCACCAGTGATTTCGCGACAGCCCAAGAGACCCAGTACTTC.

V gene TRBV15 combines with J gene TRBJ1-6; D possibly corresponds to TRBD1 (5 bases). The CDR3 covers 13 residues. Trimming took off 8 bases at V and 8 bases at J, with 13 bases between the two ends. Germline CDR1 reads LNHNV; CDR2 reads YYDKDF (reference sequence). This CDR3 reads CATSGTEDSPLHF. As DNA, the CDR3 is TGTGCCACCTCTGGGACGGAGGATTCACCCCTCCACTTT. The full variable domain, in which reference TRBV15 and TRBJ1-6 provide the parts outside the CDR3, is DAMVIQNPRYQVTQFGKPVTLSCSQTLNHNVMYWYQQKSSQAPKLLFHYYDKDFNNEADTPDNFQSRRPNTSFCFLDIRSPGLGDTAMYLCATSGTEDSPLHFGNGTRLTVT.

This clonotype came up a few times. This chain uses TRBV7-3 with TRBJ2-1; 7 bases are a match to TRBD2. With V trimmed by 5 bases and J by 3 bases, 7 bases remained unmatched. This CDR3 region has 15 residues. The germline gives CDR1 SGHTA, CDR2 FQGTGA. Here the CDR3 DNA reads TGTGCCAGCAGCCCCATAGCGGGTAACTACAATGAGCAGTTCTTC. Translation gives CASSPIAGNYNEQFF.

This rearrangement joins TRBV14 to TRBJ1-1; possible D gene TRBD1, 5 bases. Germline CDR1 is SGHDN and CDR2 is FVKESK. The V gene lost 5 bases and the J gene lost 0 bases, with 13 bases spanning the gap. There are 15 residues in the CDR3. Written as DNA, the CDR3 is TGTGCCAGCAGCGGAGACAGACCTCTGAACACTGAAGCTTTCTTT. Amino acid sequence: CASSGDRPLNTEAFF. The whole variable domain, remainder taken from reference TRBV14 and TRBJ1-1, is EAGVTQFPSHSVIEKGQTVTLRCDPISGHDNLYWYRRVMGKEIKFLLHFVKESKQDESGMPNNRFLAERTGGTYSTLKVQPAELEDSGVYFCASSGDRPLNTEAFFGQGTRLTVV.

This clonotype was found a few times. The rearrangement joins TRBV5-1 to TRBJ2-3; 9 nucleotides align to TRBD1. Germline V lookup: CDR1 SGHRS, CDR2 YFSETQ. The CDR3 length is 15 residues. With V trimmed by 1 base and J by 6 bases, 6 bases remained unmatched. The CDR3 DNA is TGCGCCAGCAGCTTGCGGGGGACAGGGTTGGATACGCAGTATTTT. The encoded protein is CASSLRGTGLDTQYF. Looking up the rest from reference TRBV5-1 and TRBJ2-3 gives the full variable domain: KAGVTQTPRYLIKTRGQQVTLSCSPISGHRSVSWYQQTPGQGLQFLFEYFSETQRNKGNFPGRFSGRQFSNSRSEMNVSTLELGDSALYLCASSLRGTGLDTQYFGPGTRLTVL.

The chain employs TRBV7-2 and TRBJ1-1, with 7 bases matching TRBD1. From germline, CDR1 is SGHTA and CDR2 FQGNSA. Germline trimming cut 7 bases from V and 3 bases from J; bases unmatched to any gene: 14. The CDR3 length is 16 residues. CDR3 amino acids: CASIHPGQQLYTEAFF. CDR3 bases: TGTGCCAGCATCCACCCGGGACAGCAACTATACACTGAAGCTTTCTTT.

This clonotype was seen more than once but under ten times. The rearrangement joins TRBV7-9 to TRBJ2-5; 9 bases align to TRBD2. Trimming cost V 5 bases and J 1 base; bases outside gene matches: 8. Germline V gene data show CDR1 as SEHNR and CDR2 as FQNEAQ (reference sequence). The CDR3 length is 16 residues. Here the CDR3 DNA reads TGTGCCAGCAGCCCAGGGGCTAGCGGGGCCCAAGAGACCCAGTACTTC. Encoded protein: CASSPGASGAQETQYF. Drawing the rest from reference TRBV7-9 and TRBJ2-5, the complete variable domain is DTGVSQNPRHKITKRGQNVTFRCDPISEHNRLYWYRQTLGQGPEFLTYFQNEAQLEKSRLLSDRFSAERPKGSFSTLEIQRTEQGDSAMYLCASSPGASGAQETQYFGPGTRLLVL.

The sample holds many counts of this clonotype. The chain uses TRBV7-3 and TRBJ2-1; TRBD2 matches 8 bases. V lost 3 bases, J lost 5 bases, and 6 bases stayed unmatched. CDR3 length: 15 residues. Germline loops: CDR1 SGHTA, CDR2 FQGTGA. The CDR3 spells CASSLGGRSNNEQFF. CDR3 coding DNA: TGTGCCAGCAGCTTGGGCGGGAGGAGCAACAATGAGCAGTTCTTC.

The genes are TRBV12-3 or TRBV12-4 and TRBJ2-7, with a tentative D call TRBD1 (6 bases). Trimming removed 4 bases at V and 2 bases at J, with 6 bases between. This CDR3 spans 12 amino acids. The CDR3 region has the DNA TGTGCCAGCAGTTGGGACACCTACGAGCAGTACTTC. Translated: CASSWDTYEQYF.

In this sample, this clonotype turned up once. The chain links TRBV6-2 or TRBV6-3 to TRBJ1-2, with 7 bases lining up with TRBD1. Germline assignment: CDR1 MNHEY and CDR2 SVGEGT. Unmatched junction bases numbered 11, after V lost 10 bases and J lost 0 bases. The CDR3 is made up of 15 amino acids. The CDR3 sequence is CATNPWDRSNYGYTF. Here the CDR3 DNA reads TGTGCCACCAACCCCTGGGACAGATCTAACTATGGCTACACCTTC.